One and the same sample provided the 28 T cell receptor beta chains below, sequenced in a study of T cell responses to AZD1222 COVID-19 vaccine. Here immunoSEQ multiplex PCR was the method, and the copy in TCRdb shows in-frame clones only, minus some. The sample has more than 85,000 clones; 89% are singletons. The sample in question was peripheral blood, obtained 28 days after the second AZD1222 dose. The origin of the receptors is an adult who received the AZD1222 COVID-19 vaccine.

As regards this clone: Different DNA sequences within this sample yield the same CDR3. This chain connects TRBV3-1 (or the pseudogene TRBV3-2) to TRBJ2-7; TRBD2 might be the D (5 bases). V was shortened by 3 bases and J by 7 bases, with 13 bases between the two germline ends. The V gene's germline CDR1 is LGHDT and CDR2 YNNKEL (reference sequence). The CDR3 sequence is 13 residues long. This chain's CDR3 is CASSQDFKGEQYF. The CDR3 nucleotides read TGTGCCAGCAGCCAGGACTTCAAAGGGGAGCAGTACTTC.

The chain recombines TRBV3-1 (or the pseudogene TRBV3-2) with TRBJ2-7; D gene unclear. CDR3 length: 17 residues. Trimming cost V 4 bases and J 7 bases, with 26 bases left between them. The germline V gene encodes CDR1 LGHDT and CDR2 YNNKEL (reference sequence). The DNA of the CDR3 is TGTGCCAGCAGCCTTTTTACGAGGCAGGCGGCGTACGGGGAGCAGTACTTC. It codes for CASSLFTRQAAYGEQYF.

This clone was counted a single time. The rearrangement links TRBV18 to TRBJ2-1; perhaps TRBD2 as D (6 bases). The CDR3 has 13 residues. The germline gives CDR1 KGHSH, CDR2 LQKENI. The V and J ends lost 3 bases and 9 bases respectively, with 12 bases between them. The CDR3 DNA is TGTGCCAGCTCACCTCTTCTCGGGAGTGAGCAGTTCTTC. This sequence encodes CASSPLLGSEQFF.

The genes are TRBV9 and TRBJ1-5; unclear D gene. The germline V and J ends were trimmed by 2 bases and 6 bases, with 9 bases remaining between them. Germline V CDR1 and CDR2: SGDLS, YYNGEE. CDR3 size: 13 residues. The CDR3 loop is CASSVIPGQPQHF. In DNA form, the CDR3 reads TGTGCCAGCAGCGTCATCCCCGGTCAGCCCCAGCATTTT.

This clone was seen once. The genes are TRBV19 and TRBJ2-3; D is unclear. This CDR3 is built from 11 residues. Trimming left V 6 bases short and J 4 bases short, with 5 bases between. Germline-derived CDR1 and CDR2 are LNHDA and SQIVND (reference sequence). CDR3 protein: CASSQADTQYF. CDR3 bases: TGTGCCAGTAGCCAGGCAGATACGCAGTATTTT.

The CDR3 reads CASSPGGIVSGSTDTQYF. The CDR3, as DNA: TGTGCCAGCTCACCGGGCGGGATCGTCTCAGGAAGCACAGATACGCAGTATTTT. The chain recombines TRBV18 with TRBJ2-3, with a possible D match to TRBD2 (6 bases). Looked up from germline, CDR1 is KGHSH and CDR2 is LQKENI. CDR3 size: 18 residues. Trimming cost V 3 bases and J 0 bases, with 19 bases left between them.

The chain has TRBV28 and TRBJ2-3; D uncertain. Trimming removed 5 bases from V and 3 bases from J, with 15 bases in between. The CDR3 sequence is 15 residues long. Germline V lookup: CDR1 MDHEN, CDR2 SYDVKM. The CDR3 DNA is TGTGCCAGCAGTCGTTATCGAGAAGGGACAGATACGCAGTATTTT. Residues: CASSRYREGTDTQYF.

V usage is TRBV27 and J usage is TRBJ2-7; D is unclear. The CDR3 extends over 12 amino acids. Germline V CDR1 and CDR2: MNHEY, SMNVEV (reference sequence). Trimming removed 7 bases at V and 0 bases at J, with 7 bases between. CDR3 in amino acids: CASTDRSYEQYF. The CDR3 DNA reads as TGTGCCAGCACCGACCGCTCCTACGAGCAGTACTTC.

This chain connects TRBV27 to TRBJ2-7; either TRBD1 or TRBD2 may fit D (7 bases each). Germline loops: CDR1 MNHEY, CDR2 SMNVEV (reference sequence). The CDR3 loop spans 15 amino acids. Between the trimmed V and J ends, which lost 6 bases and 1 base, there was a span of 16 bases. CDR3 residues: CASSQGDYFSYEQYF. The CDR3 DNA sequence: TGTGCCAGCAGCCAGGGGGACTACTTTTCCTACGAGCAGTACTTC.

This rearrangement joins TRBV30 to TRBJ2-7; 10 nucleotides line up with TRBD1. Germline V gene sequence: CDR1 GTSNPN, CDR2 SVGIG (reference sequence). V lost 3 bases, J lost 4 bases, and 12 bases stayed unmatched. The CDR3 has 16 amino acids. The chain's CDR3 is CAWRRVPGQGIYEQYF. The CDR3 nucleotides are TGTGCCTGGAGAAGGGTCCCGGGACAGGGGATTTACGAGCAGTACTTC.

This clone was counted a few times. The chain uses TRBV28 and TRBJ2-7; D may be TRBD1 or TRBD2 (5 bases each). V was clipped by 3 bases and J by 7 bases, with 10 bases between them. CDR3 length: 12 residues. Germline lookup yields CDR1 MDHEN and CDR2 SYDVKM. The DNA of the CDR3 is TGTGCCAGCAGTTTTGAGGGGCGGGAGCAGTACTTC. It specifies CASSFEGREQYF.

This chain links TRBV19 with TRBJ2-3; 15 bases line up with TRBD2. V lost 6 bases and J lost 10; bases outside the gene matches: 11. The germline V gene encodes CDR1 LNHDA and CDR2 SQIVND (reference sequence). The CDR3 is 16 residues long. The CDR3: CASSLGLAGGPRAQYF. The CDR3 DNA reads TGTGCCAGTAGCCTCGGACTAGCGGGAGGGCCTCGGGCGCAGTATTTT.

The chain employs TRBV9 and TRBJ2-3; D call uncertain. The CDR3 length is 13 residues. Trimming removed 3 bases from V and 0 bases from J, with 5 bases in between. Germline V gene lookup returns CDR1 SGDLS and CDR2 YYNGEE. In DNA, the CDR3 is TGTGCCAGCAGCGCCGACAGCACAGATACGCAGTATTTT. Protein product: CASSADSTDTQYF.

This chain links TRBV7-2 with TRBJ1-6; D unresolved. The CDR3 totals 12 residues. In germline, CDR1 is SGHTA, CDR2 FQGNSA. V lost 2 bases to trimming and J lost 4 bases, with 0 bases between them. CDR3 in DNA: TGTGCCAGCAGCTTATATAATTCACCCCTCCACTTT. It specifies CASSLYNSPLHF.

A few counts support this clone. In nucleotides, the CDR3 is TGCGCCAGCAGCCTCTCTATGGCTGGGGAGCTGTTTTTT. Encoded protein: CASSLSMAGELFF. The J gene is TRBJ2-2, the V gene TRBV4-1; D is ambiguous. Trimming stripped 4 bases from V and 8 bases from J, with 11 bases between. Germline assignment: CDR1 MGHRA and CDR2 YSYEKL. The CDR3 is 13 residues long.

This clone came up once. The V and J genes are TRBV29-1 and TRBJ2-1; D not certain. The CDR3 is 14 amino acids. Germline CDR1 SQVTM, CDR2 ANQGSEA. The V gene lost 2 bases and the J gene lost 5 bases, with 13 bases spanning the gap. CDR3 amino acids: CSVERDNTDNEQFF. CDR3 nucleotides: TGCAGCGTTGAAAGAGACAATACGGACAATGAGCAGTTCTTC.

V is TRBV30 and J is TRBJ2-3; 9 bases match TRBD1. The V and J ends lost 3 bases and 5 bases, in that order; junction bases with no gene match: 3. CDR1 is GTSNPN and CDR2 is SVGIG in the germline V gene (reference sequence). CDR3 length equals 13 residues. The CDR3 nucleotides are TGTGCCTGGAGGAGGGACAGGGTAGATACGCAGTATTTT. This codes for CAWRRDRVDTQYF. Based on the CDR3 plus reference TRBV30 and TRBJ2-3, the full variable domain is SQTIHQWPATLVQPVGSPLSLECTVEGTSNPNLYWYRQAAGRGLQLLFYSVGIGQISSEVPQNLSASRPQDRQFILSSKKLLLSDSGFYLCAWRRDRVDTQYFGPGTRLTVL.

The V gene is TRBV28, the J gene TRBJ2-6; D may be TRBD2 (6 bases). Trimming pared 4 bases from V and 4 bases from J, leaving 17 bases between. CDR3 length: 17 amino acids. Germline V gene data show CDR1 as MDHEN and CDR2 as SYDVKM. The CDR3 loop reads CASSSLLGGLGANVLTF. Written as DNA, the CDR3 is TGTGCCAGCAGTTCTTTACTGGGGGGTTTAGGGGCCAACGTCCTGACTTTC.

The chain couples TRBV13 to TRBJ2-7; D is unclear. The CDR3 runs 16 residues. Germline V gene sequence: CDR1 PRHDT, CDR2 FYEKMQ (reference sequence). V shed 2 bases and J shed 2 bases, with 16 bases lying between them. The CDR3 DNA is TGTGCCAGCAGCTTAACAACGACACCTACCCCCTACGAGCAGTACTTC. Translated: CASSLTTTPTPYEQYF.

V usage is TRBV5-1 and J usage is TRBJ2-1; 8 bases fit TRBD1. With V trimmed by 0 bases and J by 10 bases, 6 bases remained unmatched. CDR1 is SGHRS, CDR2 YFSETQ, per germline. The CDR3 length is 14 residues. CDR3 sequence: CASSLGQGAGEQFF. Written as DNA, the CDR3 is TGCGCCAGCAGCTTGGGGCAGGGGGCGGGGGAGCAGTTCTTC.

The rearrangement uses TRBV5-1 and TRBJ2-7, with 9 bases matching TRBD1. CDR3 length: 13 amino acids. Germline trimming cut 7 bases from V and 1 base from J; bases unmatched to any gene: 3. Germline V gene data show CDR1 as SGHRS and CDR2 as YFSETQ. CDR3 in DNA: TGCGCCAGCGGACAGGGGTCATCCTACGAGCAGTACTTC. Protein product: CASGQGSSYEQYF.

The chain uses TRBV6-5 and TRBJ1-2, with 8 bases identical to TRBD1. This CDR3 contains 13 residues. Trimming at V came to 4 bases and at J to 3 bases, leaving 1 base not matched to a gene. Germline V CDR1 and CDR2: MNHEY, SVGAGI. CDR3 loop: CASSLQGDYGYTF. CDR3 coding DNA: TGTGCCAGCAGTTTACAGGGGGACTATGGCTACACCTTC.

This chain links TRBV11-2 with TRBJ2-5; D might be TRBD2 (5 bases). Germline CDR1 and CDR2: SGHAT and FQNNGV. V shed 5 bases and J shed 0 bases, with 16 bases lying between them. This CDR3 has 16 residues. This chain's CDR3 is CASSRGSGLNQETQYF. The CDR3 nucleotides are TGTGCCAGCAGCCGGGGAAGTGGACTCAACCAAGAGACCCAGTACTTC. The whole variable domain, remainder taken from reference TRBV11-2 and TRBJ2-5, is EAGVAQSPRYKIIEKRQSVAFWCNPISGHATLYWYQQILGQGPKLLIQFQNNGVVDDSQLPKDRFSAERLKGVDSTLKIQPAKLEDSAVYLCASSRGSGLNQETQYFGPGTRLLVL.

The J gene is TRBJ2-7, the V gene TRBV19, with TRBD2 matching 9 bases. The CDR3 is made up of 19 amino acids. Germline V gene data show CDR1 as LNHDA and CDR2 as SQIVND (reference sequence). The V and J ends lost 5 bases and 4 bases, in that order; junction bases with no gene match: 21. Written as DNA, the CDR3 is TGTGCCAGTAGTTTCCGGCCTAGCGGGGAGCGCAGGGGGGAATACGAGCAGTACTTC. Amino acids: CASSFRPSGERRGEYEQYF.

This clone turned up a few times. This chain joins TRBV5-4 and TRBJ2-5; 7 bases are a match to TRBD2. The trim removed 0 bases at V and 5 bases at J, leaving 7 bases unmatched. The CDR3 spans 15 residues. Germline CDR1 SGHNT, CDR2 YYREEE (reference sequence). The CDR3 loop reads CASSLASGGYETQYF. The CDR3 coding sequence is TGTGCCAGCAGCTTGGCCTCGGGGGGATACGAGACCCAGTACTTC.

The chain joins TRBV4-1 to TRBJ2-2; the match to TRBD2 covers 9 bases. V trimming: 7 bases; J trimming: 0 bases; junction bases outside the gene matches: 9. Germline CDR1 and CDR2: MGHRA and YSYEKL. The length of the CDR3 is 17 residues. CDR3: CASTNSGGRANTGELFF. The CDR3 nucleotides read TGCGCCAGCACTAATTCCGGCGGGAGGGCGAACACCGGGGAGCTGTTTTTT.

The rearrangement links TRBV2 to TRBJ2-7, with D possibly TRBD2 on 5 matching bases. The CDR3 spans 14 residues. CDR1 and CDR2 from the germline V gene are SNHLY and FYNNEI. Trimming cost V 4 bases and J 0 bases, with 10 bases left between them. CDR3 sequence (DNA): TGTGCCAGCAGTGTGGAGGTCAGCTCCTACGAGCAGTACTTC. It codes for CASSVEVSSYEQYF.

The chain carries TRBV7-2 and TRBJ2-7; unclear D gene. Germline CDR1 and CDR2: SGHTA and FQGNSA. There are 13 residues in the CDR3. The germline V and J ends were trimmed by 1 base and 4 bases, with 8 bases remaining between them. The DNA for the CDR3 is TGTGCCAGCAGCTTAGGGTATGGATACGAGCAGTACTTC. Encoded protein: CASSLGYGYEQYF. Based on the CDR3 plus reference TRBV7-2 and TRBJ2-7, the full variable domain is GAGVSQSPSNKVTEKGKDVELRCDPISGHTALYWYRQSLGQGLEFLIYFQGNSAPDKSGLPSDRFSAERTGGSVSTLTIQRTQQEDSAVYLCASSLGYGYEQYFGPGTRLTVT.